Listed below are T cell receptor beta chains from one sample, sequenced in a study of cytomegalovirus exposure and HLA in healthy donors. The assay was immunoSEQ multiplex PCR, and TCRdb's table has in-frame clones only and misses some. The sample carries 170,000 or so clones, approximately 86% recorded once. Sequencing input: PBMCs. These TCRs come from a woman under 30 in good health and CMV-seronegative. Both conserved end residues are part of each CDR3. D genes are given only for firm matches. Clone size, where shown, is once, few, many, or a class for clones that have expanded.

>TRBJ1-5|.|.|TRBV30
TGTGCCTGGGGCGGCGGGGGGGTCCAGCATTTT
CAWGGGGVQHF
>TRBJ1-2|.|.|TRBV19
TGTGCCAGCCATAAACAGGGATTAAAGGGCTACACCTTC
CASHKQGLKGYTF
>TRBJ1-2|.|.|TRBV19
TGTGCCAGTAGTATAGCAGCTAACTATGGCTACACCTTC
CASSIAANYGYTF
>TRBJ1-4|.|.|TRBV7-9
TGTGCCAGCAGCTCTAAGACACCTACAACTAATGAAAAACTGTTTTTT
CASSSKTPTTNEKLFF
>TRBJ1-2|.|few|TRBV5-5
TGTGCCAGCAGCCGGGGGACGGGTAATTATGGCTACACCTTC
CASSRGTGNYGYTF
>TRBJ2-3|.|.|TRBV27
TGTGCCAGCAGTTTACTAGGCCCTGGGGATACGCAGTATTTT
CASSLLGPGDTQYF
>TRBJ1-5|.|many|TRBV2
TGTGCCAGCAGTGAACCCCTGAGGCAGCCCCAGCATTTT
CASSEPLRQPQHF
>TRBJ1-2|.|.|TRBV19
TGTGCCAGTGCACAGACAGGCTCTAACTATGGCTACACCTTC
CASAQTGSNYGYTF
>TRBJ2-3|TRBD2|.|TRBV10-3
TGTGCCATCAGGGATAGACTAGCGGGAGAGGGGCCAGATACGCAGTATTTT
CAIRDRLAGEGPDTQYF
>TRBJ1-1|TRBD1|once|TRBV29-1
TGCAGCGTTGAAGGAGTAGGGGGCCTAGCTTTCTTT
CSVEGVGGLAFF
>TRBJ2-3|.|.|TRBV28
TGTGCCAGCAGTTTGAACTTAGATACGCAGTATTTT
CASSLNLDTQYF
>TRBJ2-3|.|.|TRBV10-3
TGTGCCATCTCAGGGTCTCCCGGAGATACGCAGTATTTT
CAISGSPGDTQYF
>TRBJ1-6|TRBD1|.|TRBV4-1
TGCGCCAGCAGCCAAGAGGACAGGGAAAAGTCACCCCTCCACTTT
CASSQEDREKSPLHF
>TRBJ1-1|TRBD1|.|TRBV6-1
TGTGCCAGCTCCGACAGGGTAAGGGGGGACACTGAAGCTTTCTTT
CASSDRVRGDTEAFF
>TRBJ2-2|.|.|TRBV5-1
TGCGCCAGCAGCTTGGGCGACCCAGGGAGGCCGAACACCGGGGAGCTGTTTTTT
CASSLGDPGRPNTGELFF
>TRBJ2-5|.|.|TRBV28
TGTGCCAGCAGTTTATTACAGATTCAAGAGACCCAGTACTTC
CASSLLQIQETQYF
>TRBJ2-7|TRBD2|.|TRBV5-1
TGCGCCAGCAGTTGGAATCCGGGACTAATCTCCTACGAGCAGTACTTC
CASSWNPGLISYEQYF
>TRBJ2-1|.|.|TRBV18
TGTGCCAGCTCTGATTTGGGAGGGGGAGTGTCAAATGGGCAGTTCTTC
CASSDLGGGVSNGQFF
>TRBJ1-1|.|.|TRBV29-1
TGCAGCGGGGGAACAGGGTTTTTCACTGAAGCTTTCTTT
CSGGTGFFTEAFF
>TRBJ2-7|TRBD2|.|TRBV6-1
TGTGCCAGCAGCCCGGGACTAGCGGGATCCTACGAGCAGTACTTC
CASSPGLAGSYEQYF
>TRBJ1-4|.|few|TRBV11-2
TGTGCCAGCAGCGCGAGACAGTCCCTTAATGAAAAACTGTTTTTT
CASSARQSLNEKLFF
>TRBJ1-6|.|few|TRBV6-5
TGTGCCAGCAGCTCAGGACAGCCAAATTCACCCCTCCACTTT
CASSSGQPNSPLHF
>TRBJ2-7|.|.|TRBV18
TGTGCCAGCTCCCCAAGACAGCTCGACGAGCAGTACTTC
CASSPRQLDEQYF
>TRBJ2-7|TRBD1|.|TRBV11-2
TGTGCCAGCACTACTATCAGGGGGTACGAGCAGTACTTC
CASTTIRGYEQYF
>TRBJ2-7|.|.|TRBV19
TGTGCCAGTAGTATATCAAGCGGGTCCTCCTACGAGCAGTACTTC
CASSISSGSSYEQYF
>TRBJ2-7|TRBD2|.|TRBV6-5
TGTGCCAGCAGTGGTAGCGGGGGTACTTCCTACGAGCAGTACTTC
CASSGSGGTSYEQYF
>TRBJ2-1|.|.|TRBV19
TGTGCCAGTTCTACCGGGAGAGTCTACAATGAGCAGTTCTTC
CASSTGRVYNEQFF
>TRBJ1-2|TRBD1|.|TRBV28
TGTGCCAGCAGTTTACTGTCGACAGGGAGACATGGCTACACCTTC
CASSLLSTGRHGYTF
>TRBJ2-3|.|.|TRBV7-9
TGTGCCAGCAGCCCTTCGAGATCCATAAATACGCAGTATTTT
CASSPSRSINTQYF
>TRBJ2-1|.|.|TRBV5-4
TGTGCCCTCACTGCGGGCAGAAACTACAATGAGCAGTTCTTC
CALTAGRNYNEQFF
>TRBJ2-7|TRBD1|.|TRBV11-2
TGTGCCAGCAGCTTTTCGACAGGGGCCTACGAGCAGTACTTC
CASSFSTGAYEQYF
>TRBJ1-4|.|.|TRBV18
TGTGCCAGCTCACCGGGACTGATTAATGAAAAACTGTTTTTT
CASSPGLINEKLFF
>TRBJ2-3|TRBD2|.|TRBV29-1
TGCAGCGATCGGACTAGCGGGAAGGGGGGGCAGTATTTT
CSDRTSGKGGQYF
>TRBJ1-2|.|.|TRBV6-1
TGTGCCAGCAGTGAAGCAGGGAGGCAGATCGGCCATGGCTACACCTTC
CASSEAGRQIGHGYTF
>TRBJ1-1|TRBD1|.|TRBV28
TGTGCCAGCACCCCGGGACAGTCGAACACTGAAGCTTTCTTT
CASTPGQSNTEAFF
>TRBJ2-3|.|.|TRBV11-1
TGTGCCAGCAGCTTAGACCAGGGGCCAGATACGCAGTATTTT
CASSLDQGPDTQYF
>TRBJ2-7|.|.|TRBV27
TGTGCCAGCAGTTTATTGGGTAGCGACGAGCAGTACTTC
CASSLLGSDEQYF
>TRBJ1-4|TRBD1|once|TRBV6-6
TGTGCCAGCAGCCGGGACAGGGTGGGTGAAAAACTGTTTTTT
CASSRDRVGEKLFF
>TRBJ2-1|.|.|TRBV6-1
TGTGCCAGCAGTGAAGCGCTTGGGCAGGGCAATGAGCAGTTCTTC
CASSEALGQGNEQFF